This T cell receptor beta chain came from a study of shared clonotypes between healthy human individuals (dated by TCRdb to 2020 to 2022). Background on the whole study: The cohort comprised a couple of women and a few men aged 18 to 49 years. The study deeply sequenced blood TCR repertoires of roughly five healthy adults to estimate repertoire size and the extent of clonotype sharing between individuals. For each donor, CD4 naive and CD4 memory were each run on three plates, CD8 naive on two plates, and CD8 memory on one plate. Different laboratories and diverse techniques were used to prepare libraries and sequence TCR repertoires, to increase sequencing depth and limit assay-specific biases. Per donor, leukapheresis produced somewhere between about 0.85 and 10 billion PBMCs.

CD8 naive samples consisted of CD45RO-negative cells that were positively selected for CCR7, yielding a CD45RA+CCR7+ population without TemRA cells. Donors were healthy HIV-negative adults with no recently reported acute infections or vaccinations. Every donor was a Caucasian adult living in Nashville, Tennessee, USA. After blood collection by leukapheresis, PBMCs were isolated using Ficoll-Histopaque density gradient centrifugation and then cryopreserved in the vapor phase of liquid nitrogen. Analytical flow cytometry was used to check the purity and quantity of each magnetically sorted T cell population. Genomic DNA was isolated from each sorted fraction and quantified by UV absorbance on a Nanodrop 2000c. Using the deep immunoSEQ assay, TCR CDR3 regions were amplified from genomic DNA by multiplex PCR. Extracted genomic DNA from each cell subset was distributed evenly across all wells of several immunoSEQ 96-well plates, and each plate was treated as a replicate. Each replicate PCR for sorted subsets received around 200 ng genomic DNA, equal to tens of thousands of T cell genomes. Purified libraries were quantified with a Qubit 3.0 fluorometer, sized on a Bioanalyzer 2100, and re-quantified with the KAPA Library Quantification kit. Every immunoSEQ 96-well plate was sequenced on a separate single-read 150-cycle Illumina NextSeq 550 flow cell. For the original study's pipeline: Because only junctional sequences without quality scores were contained in the immunoSEQ output, filtering matching that applied to full-length reads could not be performed. Sequences were annotated with PyIR, a Python wrapper for IgBLAST v1.9, using IMGT germline references to assign V/J genes and CDR3. Reads with weak V/J assignments (E-value above 1e-6), missing CDR3, stop codons, out-of-frame junctions, or ambiguous translated residues were removed. V3J clonotypes were defined as sequences sharing the same inferred V gene, J gene, and CDR3 amino acid sequence. Percentage overlap between repertoires was computed as shared unique clonotypes divided by the size of the smaller repertoire. RTK rarefaction, the Chao1 estimator, and Recon v2.1 estimates of unobserved clonotypes were used to assess repertoire richness. Generation probabilities for all TCRbeta clonotypes obtained by the gDNA method from several donors were computed using OLGA. TCRdb mirrors the immuneACCESS table, restricted to in-frame sequences. Some clones are absent from its copies; in checked studies, under half trace to an unresolved V gene, and the reason for the others is unknown. V and J calls and clone size come straight from that table; D and trimming were deduced from the DNA. This sample is represented by 500,000 to 700,000 clones; 95% of them were singletons. The ten top clones hold around 0.11% of the sample.

The cysteine opens and the phenylalanine closes a CDR3 of 16 amino acids. The DNA shown is the 48-base CDR3, in frame from base 1. V is pared back by 2 bases and J by 1 base, with 12 bases lying between the germline termini. CDR1 SGHRS and CDR2 YFSETQ were looked up in the germline V gene. Study-wide conclusions, independent of this receptor: When a few donors were compared, the shared fraction of clonotypes was about 5.4% for naive CD4, 3.5% for naive CD8, about 2.4% for memory CD4, and under 0.5% for memory CD8. Larger estimated clonotype richness was generally found for naive subsets than for memory subsets. The genetic and exposure-history diversity represented was limited by the small number of donors. Sampling was restricted to blood, and TCR repertoires in tissues likely differ from the TCR repertoires found in blood. Pairwise subsampling led to the expectation that sequencing depth would affect the degree of clonotype sharing among donors. Clonotypes shared by all four sorted-subset donors showed higher generation probabilities than non-shared clonotypes. Even with the large sequencing depth, rarefaction of the sorted-subset datasets indicated that sequencing was incomplete.

Concerning this clone: This clone's antigen is unknown. Qualities for individual bases were not recorded, and no much larger clone is one base off.

The rearranged segments are TRBV5-1 and TRBJ2-2; the D gene is possibly TRBD2, with 6 bases matching. Source material: naive CD8+ T cells sorted from blood. The intended sense of this specimen's cell subset or site label: CD45RA+CCR7+. The clonotype comes from a woman aged 25 to 39 in good health. Here the CDR3 is given as CASSLKGRGNTGELFF. DNA sequence: TGCGCCAGCAGCTTAAAGGGGCGGGGGAACACCGGGGAGCTGTTTTTT.